Listed below are T cell receptor beta chains from one sample, sequenced in a study of tumor-infiltrating lymphocytes in localized non-small cell lung cancer. Sequencing was performed with immunoSEQ multiplex PCR; in TCRdb, only in-frame clones are kept and a portion is missing. Here the sample spans some 13,000 clones, around 74% being singletons. Specimen: uninvolved lung tissue not adjacent to the tumor. Receptors originate from a human donor with non-small cell lung cancer. The CDR3 runs from the conserved cysteine through the conserved F or W. A D gene is named only where the DNA matches it firmly. Rows give clone size only sometimes, using once, few, many, or a class for an expanded clone.

J gene	D gene	V gene	clone size	CDR3 DNA	CDR3 protein
TRBJ1-2	NA	TRBV25-1	NA	TGTGCCAGCAGGGGGGGACACCTTACTAACTATGGCTACACCTTC	CASRGGHLTNYGYTF
TRBJ2-5	NA	TRBV7-2	NA	TGTGCCAGCAGCGATCATGCGGGTCCTGGAGAGACCCAGTACTTC	CASSDHAGPGETQYF
TRBJ1-3	NA	TRBV30	NA	TGTGCCTGGCACGACAGACCCGGACACACCATATATTTT	CAWHDRPGHTIYF
TRBJ1-5	NA	TRBV28	few	TGTGCCAGCAGCGGACGGAGCAATCAGCCCCAGCATTTT	CASSGRSNQPQHF
TRBJ2-1	TRBD1	TRBV6-5	NA	TGTGCCAGCAGTCACAGGGGGCCCAATGAGCAGTTCTTC	CASSHRGPNEQFF
TRBJ1-4	NA	TRBV2	NA	TGTGCCAGCAGGGGAACGCAGATCTTAGAAAAACTGTTTTTT	CASRGTQILEKLFF
TRBJ2-7	TRBD2	TRBV10-1	medium-sized	TGCGCCAGCAGTGAGGGTCGGAGTAGCGGGTACGAGCAGTACTTC	CASSEGRSSGYEQYF
TRBJ1-5	NA	TRBV11-3	NA	TGTGCCAGCAGCTTAGTTGGCAGTTCGCCCCAGCATTTT	CASSLVGSSPQHF
TRBJ1-3	NA	TRBV4-3	NA	TGCGCCAGCAGCCAAGATTGGTCGGGGTCCCCCTCTGGAAACACCATATATTTT	CASSQDWSGSPSGNTIYF
TRBJ2-5	NA	TRBV7-6	NA	TGTGCCAGCAGCACCTGGGACCAGGACCAAGAGACCCAGTACTTC	CASSTWDQDQETQYF
TRBJ1-2	NA	TRBV25-1	few	TGTGCCAGCAGTGAACGGGGGAGCAGACACTATGGCTACACCTTC	CASSERGSRHYGYTF
TRBJ2-3	NA	TRBV11-3	NA	TGTGCGCTCAGGAGAGGTACGCAGTATTTT	CALRRGTQYF
TRBJ1-1	NA	TRBV5-1	NA	TGCGCCAGCAGTGGGGCAGGGACCATGAACACTGAAGCTTTCTTT	CASSGAGTMNTEAFF
TRBJ1-5	NA	TRBV6-5	NA	TGTGCCAGCAGTCTACCATCCGCGTGGTTTCAGCCCCAGCATTTT	CASSLPSAWFQPQHF
TRBJ1-2	NA	TRBV2	few	TGTGCCAGCGCTCTTGGCGGGTTGTCCTATGGCTACACCTTC	CASALGGLSYGYTF
TRBJ1-5	NA	TRBV2	NA	TGTGCCAGCAGTGGAGGGGGGCTAGGGCAGCCCCAGCATTTT	CASSGGGLGQPQHF
TRBJ1-5	NA	TRBV27	few	TGTGCCAGCAGTTTATTGGCAGGGGGCAATCAGCCCCAGCATTTT	CASSLLAGGNQPQHF
TRBJ2-7	NA	TRBV7-9	few	TGTGCCAGCAGCCCCTCCGACATTTCCTACGAGCAGTACTTC	CASSPSDISYEQYF
TRBJ2-1	NA	TRBV27	NA	TGTGCCAGCAGTTTATCGGGACCCTCCTACAATGAGCAGTTCTTC	CASSLSGPSYNEQFF